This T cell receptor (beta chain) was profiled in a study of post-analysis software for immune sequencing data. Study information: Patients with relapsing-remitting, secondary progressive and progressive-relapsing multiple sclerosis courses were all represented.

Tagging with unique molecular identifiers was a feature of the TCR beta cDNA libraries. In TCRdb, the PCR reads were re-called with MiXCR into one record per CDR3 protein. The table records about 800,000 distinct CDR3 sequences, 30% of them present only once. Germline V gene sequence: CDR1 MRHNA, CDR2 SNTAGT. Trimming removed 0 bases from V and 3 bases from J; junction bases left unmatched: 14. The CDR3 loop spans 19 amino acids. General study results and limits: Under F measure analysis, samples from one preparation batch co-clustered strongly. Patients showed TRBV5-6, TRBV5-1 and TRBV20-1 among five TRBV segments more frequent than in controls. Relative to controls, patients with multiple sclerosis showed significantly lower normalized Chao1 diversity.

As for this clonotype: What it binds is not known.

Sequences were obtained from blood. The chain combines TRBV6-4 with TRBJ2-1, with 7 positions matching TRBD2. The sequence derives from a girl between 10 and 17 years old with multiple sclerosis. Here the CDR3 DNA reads TGTGCCAGCAGTGACTCTCCGACGAGTCCGGGACTATACTACAATGAGCAGTTCTTC. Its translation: CASSDSPTSPGLYYNEQFF.